This T cell receptor (beta chain) comes out of a study of identical twins. The germline V and J ends were trimmed by 6 bases and 5 bases, with 11 bases remaining between them. This CDR3 has 12 amino acids. Each CDR3 protein gets one entry after TCRdb re-called the 5' RACE reads with MiXCR. The sample contains some 660,000 distinct CDR3 sequences, about 9.4% of which appear only once. This clonotype has at least ten counts. This same sample was also part of a study on yellow fever vaccine responses in identical twins.

The origin of this receptor is a woman aged 18-30 years in good health. Sample: PBMCs. This chain connects TRBV12-3 or TRBV12-4 to TRBJ2-7; D gene ambiguous. CDR3: CASSPFHDEQYF. CDR3 DNA sequence: TGTGCCAGCAGCCCATTCCATGACGAGCAGTACTTC.